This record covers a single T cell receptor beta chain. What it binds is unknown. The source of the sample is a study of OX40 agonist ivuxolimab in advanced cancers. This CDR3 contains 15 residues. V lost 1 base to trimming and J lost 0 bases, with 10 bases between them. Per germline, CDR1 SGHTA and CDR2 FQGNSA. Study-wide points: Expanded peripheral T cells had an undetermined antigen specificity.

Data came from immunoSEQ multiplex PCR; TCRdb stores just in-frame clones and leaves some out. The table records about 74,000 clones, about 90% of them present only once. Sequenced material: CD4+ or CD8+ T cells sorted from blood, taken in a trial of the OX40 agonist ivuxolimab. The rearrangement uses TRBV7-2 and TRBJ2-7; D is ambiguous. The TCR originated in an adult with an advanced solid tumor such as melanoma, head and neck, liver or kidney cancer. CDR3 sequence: CASSLVQRSSYEQYF. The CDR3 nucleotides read TGTGCCAGCAGCTTAGTCCAGCGAAGCTCCTACGAGCAGTACTTC.